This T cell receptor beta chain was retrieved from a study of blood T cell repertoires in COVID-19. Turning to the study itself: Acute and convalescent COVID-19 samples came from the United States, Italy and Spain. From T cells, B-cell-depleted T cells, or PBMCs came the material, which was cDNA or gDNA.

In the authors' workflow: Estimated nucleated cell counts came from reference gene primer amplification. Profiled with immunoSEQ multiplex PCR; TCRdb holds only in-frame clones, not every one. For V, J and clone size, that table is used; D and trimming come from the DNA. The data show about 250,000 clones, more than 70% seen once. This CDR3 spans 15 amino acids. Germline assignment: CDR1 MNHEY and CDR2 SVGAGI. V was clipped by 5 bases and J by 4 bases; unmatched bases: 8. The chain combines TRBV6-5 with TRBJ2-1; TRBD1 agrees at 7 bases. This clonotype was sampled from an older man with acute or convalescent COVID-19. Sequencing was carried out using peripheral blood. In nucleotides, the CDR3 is TGTGCCAGCAGTCAACGGACAGGACTTTACAATGAGCAGTTCTTC. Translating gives CASSQRTGLYNEQFF.